One sample yielded the 3 T cell receptor beta chains listed below, sequenced in a study of radiation and T cells in renal cell carcinoma. Time point meaning: blood 2 weeks post-SBRT. Treatment: 15 Gy SBRT to primary tumor, nephrectomy 4 weeks later. The table came from immunoSEQ multiplex PCR; TCRdb's copy has only in-frame clones and leaves some out. The repertoire holds around 120,000 clones, 70% to 90% seen once, with 1.5% to 2% in the top ten. The starting material was blood, obtained from a patient whose treatment included radiotherapy and nephrectomy. The receptors originated from a woman in her fifties or sixties with renal cell carcinoma.

The CDR3 protein is CASSQAKGLEGGELFF. The CDR3 region has the DNA TGTGCCAGCAGCCAAGCCAAGGGATTAGAAGGAGGGGAGCTGTTTTTT. The chain carries TRBV4-2 and TRBJ2-2; D is ambiguous. CDR3 length equals 16 residues. V was trimmed by 1 base and J by 8 bases, leaving 17 bases between them. CDR1 is LGHNA and CDR2 is YNFKEQ in the germline V gene.

This clone occurred once. The chain employs TRBV11-1 and TRBJ1-2; D unresolved. Germline assignment: CDR1 SGHAT and CDR2 FQDESV (reference sequence). The ends were cut back, 3 bases at V and 2 bases at J, with 16 bases in the middle. The CDR3 totals 16 residues. The CDR3 DNA follows: TGTGCCAGCAGCTTCACCTGGACTTCGGAGAACTATGGCTACACCTTC. It yields the protein CASSFTWTSENYGYTF.

The J gene is TRBJ2-5, the V gene TRBV29-1; either TRBD1 or TRBD2 may fit D (6 bases each). V was trimmed by 5 bases and J by 4 bases, leaving 14 bases between them. Germline values: CDR1 SQVTM, CDR2 ANQGSEA. This CDR3 comprises 13 residues. The CDR3 region has the DNA TGCAGCGTTTCCTTACAGGGAGGAGAGACCCAGTACTTC. It encodes CSVSLQGGETQYF.